The clone carrying this T cell receptor (beta chain) came up a few times. The CDR3 loop spans 13 amino acids. CDR1 and CDR2 from the germline V gene are LNHDA and SQIVND (reference sequence). V was pared by 3 bases and J by 5 bases, with 8 bases between. The data stem from a study of blood T cell repertoires in COVID-19. Study overall: Material from acute and convalescent COVID-19 was sourced from the United States, Italy and Spain. T cells, B-cell-depleted T cells, or PBMCs supplied cDNA or gDNA.

Authors' processing steps: Researchers report that nucleated cell counts were estimated from reference gene primer amplification. Generated by immunoSEQ multiplex PCR, the TCRdb table keeps only in-frame clones and is missing some. D and trimming come from the DNA, and the V and J calls and clone size come from that table. The sample has around 160,000 clones; less than 90% are singletons. V usage is TRBV19 and J usage is TRBJ2-1, with D possibly matching TRBD2 (5 bases). This receptor was obtained from a human donor in a cohort sampled during active COVID-19. Sequencing was carried out using peripheral blood. The chain's CDR3 is CASSMGSHNEQFF. The DNA of the CDR3 is TGTGCCAGTAGTATGGGGAGTCACAATGAGCAGTTCTTC.